This TCR beta chain was documented in a study of blood T cell repertoires in COVID-19. Turning to the study itself: Acute and convalescent COVID-19 specimens originated in the United States, Italy and Spain. T cells, B-cell-depleted T cells, or PBMCs provided the cDNA or gDNA that served as material.

In the authors' workflow: The assay estimated nucleated cells by amplifying reference gene primers. Using immunoSEQ multiplex PCR, the repertoire was profiled, and TCRdb retains in-frame clones only, with some absent. Clone size and V and J calls were adopted from that table, with D and trimming inferred from the DNA. The table has 55,000 to 80,000 clones, 65% to 80% seen once. Losses at the gene ends were 2 bases for V and 3 bases for J; bases not matched to a gene: 7. Germline CDR1 GTSNPN, CDR2 SVGIG (reference sequence). This CDR3 contains 15 residues. The sequence derives from a human donor in a cohort sampled during active COVID-19. Sequencing was performed on peripheral blood. The chain has TRBV30 and TRBJ2-1; 7 bases are a match to TRBD2. The CDR3 DNA sequence: TGTGCCTGGAGTATATCCGGGGGGATCTACAATGAGCAGTTCTTC. It yields the protein CAWSISGGIYNEQFF.